This T cell receptor beta chain was sequenced for a study of vaccination effects on CD4 cells after COVID-19. Scientists isolated CD4+ T cells after a roughly ten-day culture period ended. Two doses of either BNT162b2 or mRNA-1273 were given to each participant. Method: immunoSEQ multiplex PCR; TCRdb's copy keeps in-frame clones and lacks some. In the table there are around 50,000 clones, approximately 70% of which are singletons. For this clone: The antigen remains undetermined.

CDR1 is MNHEY and CDR2 is SVGAGI in the germline V gene. With 7 bases removed from V and 8 bases from J, the gap between germline ends came to 19 bases. This CDR3 region has 14 residues. The sequence was obtained from a human donor who received a COVID-19 vaccine. The chain combines TRBV6-5 with TRBJ2-3; no clear D gene. The sequenced sample was CD4+ T cells from PBMCs cultured without peptide, obtained after COVID-19 vaccination. In DNA, the CDR3 is TGTGCCAGCACCTCACCCCGGGCCCCGGGTACGCAGTATTTT. Protein: CASTSPRAPGTQYF.